The source of this TCR beta chain is a study of early T cells in non-severe SARS-CoV-2 infection. V dropped 3 bases and J dropped 2; count of bases not matched to a gene: 13. CDR3 length: 18 amino acids. CDR1 SGDLS and CDR2 YYNGEE come from the germline V gene. Each single cDNA molecule received a unique molecular identifier. Each CDR3 protein gets one entry after TCRdb re-called the 5' RACE reads with MiXCR. The sample comprises approximately 20,000 distinct CDR3 sequences, approximately 4.1% of which are singletons, and more than 7% rests with the top ten. This clonotype was observed at least ten times.

This receptor was taken from an adult who was a healthcare worker with PCR-confirmed SARS-CoV-2 infection or an uninfected control (not recorded which). The J gene is TRBJ1-2, the V gene TRBV9, with 10 positions matching TRBD1. Sample: whole blood. CDR3 in amino acids: CASSAPSSGQGRNYGYTF. The CDR3 DNA reads as TGTGCCAGCAGCGCCCCTTCCTCGGGACAGGGGAGGAACTATGGCTACACCTTC.